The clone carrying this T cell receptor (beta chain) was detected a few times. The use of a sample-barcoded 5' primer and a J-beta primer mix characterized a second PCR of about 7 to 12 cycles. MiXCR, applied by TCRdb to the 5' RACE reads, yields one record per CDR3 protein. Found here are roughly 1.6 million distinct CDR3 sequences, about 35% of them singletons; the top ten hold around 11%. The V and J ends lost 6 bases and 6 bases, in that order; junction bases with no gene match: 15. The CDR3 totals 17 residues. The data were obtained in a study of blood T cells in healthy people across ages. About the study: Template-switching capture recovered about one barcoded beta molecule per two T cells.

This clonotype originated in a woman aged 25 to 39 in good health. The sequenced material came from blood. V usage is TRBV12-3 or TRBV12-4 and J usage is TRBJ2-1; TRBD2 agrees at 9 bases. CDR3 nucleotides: TGTGCCAGCAGCAGGGGTGCTAGCGGGAATCGGGGCAATGAGCAGTTCTTC. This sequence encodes CASSRGASGNRGNEQFF.